This T cell receptor beta chain came from a study of Ad26.COV2.S vaccination and SARS-CoV-2 variants. The overall study: Donor participated within the Ad26.COV2.S arm of the COV1001 trial.

The treatment: 15 to 20 received Ad26.COV2.S at low or high dose, single or two shots; roughly 5 received placebo; per-sample allocation not given. Each sample was drawn 63 days after the first injection (of vaccine or placebo). The CDR3 runs 13 residues. Deletions cut 3 bases from V and 6 bases from J, with 11 bases between. Germline values: CDR1 GTSNPN, CDR2 SVGIG (reference sequence). The assay was immunoSEQ multiplex PCR, and TCRdb's table has in-frame clones only and misses some. The data show around 500,000 clones, approximately 90% seen once. The chain carries TRBV30 and TRBJ2-2; D is undetermined. This clonotype was obtained from a person aged 18 to 59 who received the Ad26.COV2.S COVID-19 vaccine or a placebo. Specimen: peripheral blood, collected in a trial of Ad26.COV2.S vaccine versus placebo. The CDR3 reads CAWSSLGPGELFF. In DNA form, the CDR3 reads TGTGCCTGGAGCAGTCTTGGACCCGGGGAGCTGTTTTTT.